Listed below are T cell receptor beta chains from one sample, sequenced in a study of blood T cell repertoires in COVID-19. Only in-frame clones appear in the TCRdb table, and some are missing; sequencing was by immunoSEQ multiplex PCR. The table has approximately 100,000 clones, around three quarters seen once. The sequencing sample was made of peripheral blood. These receptors were taken from a human donor in a cohort sampled during active or convalescent COVID-19. Both conserved end residues are part of each CDR3. Each record gives: clone size, D gene, J gene, V gene, CDR3 DNA, CDR3 protein. D genes are given only for firm matches. For some rows the clone size is stated as once, few or many, or as a class when expanded; others skip it.

NA | TRBD2 | TRBJ2-1 | TRBV5-4 | TGTGCCAGCAGCTTGGGGTTGGTAGCGGGAGCATACAATGAGCAGTTCTTC | CASSLGLVAGAYNEQFF
NA | NA | TRBJ2-3 | TRBV19 | TGTGCCAGTAGTCTGGGACATTCAGTTATGGGCACAGATACGCAGTATTTT | CASSLGHSVMGTDTQYF
NA | NA | TRBJ1-3 | TRBV5-1 | TGCGCCAGCATGGAGGACCACTCTGGAAACACCATATATTTT | CASMEDHSGNTIYF
few | TRBD1 | TRBJ2-3 | TRBV7-9 | TGTGCCAGCAGCCGACAGGGGTCGAGGTCAGATACGCAGTATTTT | CASSRQGSRSDTQYF
NA | TRBD1 | TRBJ1-6 | TRBV4-3 | TGCGCCAGCAGCCAAGAGTTGTTAGGCAGGGGGTATTCACCCCTCCACTTT | CASSQELLGRGYSPLHF
NA | NA | TRBJ2-3 | TRBV24-1 | TGTGCCACCAGTGATTCAGGGAGGGGGTCGGGCACAGATACGCAGTATTTT | CATSDSGRGSGTDTQYF
few | NA | TRBJ1-5 | TRBV5-5 | TGTGCCAGCAGTTCTTTCCTTGAGGGCGTCGTAATCGGCAATCAGCCCCAGCATTTT | CASSSFLEGVVIGNQPQHF
NA | TRBD2 | TRBJ2-7 | TRBV5-8 | TGTGCCAGCAGCTTATTTGCTAGCGGGAGATCCTACGAGCAGTACTTC | CASSLFASGRSYEQYF
NA | TRBD1 | TRBJ1-2 | TRBV14 | TGTGCCAGCAGCCGGGACAGGGGCGTCTATGGCTACACCTTC | CASSRDRGVYGYTF
once | TRBD2 | TRBJ2-1 | TRBV29-1 | TGCAGCGTTGCTTCTAGCGGGAGGGGTGAGCAGTTCTTC | CSVASSGRGEQFF
NA | NA | TRBJ2-1 | TRBV2 | TGTGCCAGCAGTCAATCAAACAGGAGAATGTTCTTC | CASSQSNRRMFF
NA | TRBD1 | TRBJ2-1 | TRBV7-3 | TGTGCCAGCACTAGAACAGGGGGCGCGAACAATGAGCAGTTCTTC | CASTRTGGANNEQFF
NA | NA | TRBJ1-3 | TRBV7-6 | TGTGCCAGCAGCTTAGAAAGGGCGGGGTCTGGAAACACCATATATTTT | CASSLERAGSGNTIYF
NA | NA | TRBJ2-3 | TRBV19 | TGTGCCAGTAGCTGGGGCCTAGGCACAGATACGCAGTATTTT | CASSWGLGTDTQYF
NA | TRBD1 | TRBJ1-2 | TRBV29-1 | TGCAGCGTTGAGCCTTGGACAGGAGCCCGATATGGCTACACCTTC | CSVEPWTGARYGYTF
NA | TRBD1 | TRBJ1-5 | TRBV19 | TGTGCCAGTAATCCCGGGACAGGGCATATTAGCAATCAGCCCCAGCATTTT | CASNPGTGHISNQPQHF
NA | NA | TRBJ1-2 | TRBV7-9 | TGTGCCAGCAGCTACCCGCCGACAGTCTATGGCTACACCTTC | CASSYPPTVYGYTF
once | TRBD1 | TRBJ2-1 | TRBV3-1/TRBV3-2 | TGTGCCAGCAGCCAAGATTACGCCCAGGGGGCCTACAATGAGCAGTTCTTC | CASSQDYAQGAYNEQFF
NA | NA | TRBJ1-3 | TRBV5-1 | TGCGCCAGCAGCTTGGCCGTTGGAGGCAGCACAGGAAACACCATATATTTT | CASSLAVGGSTGNTIYF
NA | NA | TRBJ1-4 | TRBV5-6 | TGTGCCAGCAGCCCTATGTGGCGGGGCGTAGGAAAACTGTTTTTT | CASSPMWRGVGKLFF
NA | TRBD1 | TRBJ1-3 | TRBV28 | TGTGCCAGCAGTACATCAGGGACAGGGGCTGGAAACACCATATATTTT | CASSTSGTGAGNTIYF
NA | TRBD1 | TRBJ2-2 | TRBV7-3 | TGTGCCAGCAGCCCGCGGGACAGGGGGTTAAACACCGGGGAGCTGTTTTTT | CASSPRDRGLNTGELFF